This passage covers 24 T cell receptor beta chains from one sample sequenced in a study of CD8+CD57+ T cells in acquired aplastic anemia. An expansion of CD8+CD57+ cells by flow cytometry had been shown in patients chosen for sequencing. The study profiled TCR beta VDJ and CDR3 using genomic DNA as template. TCRdb reprocessed the reads via MiXCR and lists one record per CDR3 protein. The table has approximately 180,000 distinct CDR3 sequences, about 60% seen once. The sample comprised sorted CD4+, CD8+, or CD8+CD57+ T cells (not recorded which) from PBMCs. The receptors stem from a human donor with aplastic anemia.

This clonotype was picked up a small number of times. The chain links TRBV7-6 to TRBJ1-6; D possibly corresponds to TRBD1 (5 bases). This CDR3 comprises 16 residues. Germline V gene sequence: CDR1 SGHVS, CDR2 FNYEAQ. V was cut by 3 bases and J by 9 bases, with 18 bases left in between. The CDR3 DNA is TGTGCCAGCAGCTTTGGGGCCAGGGATGGTAGTTCACCCCTCCACTTT. Its protein is CASSFGARDGSSPLHF.

The J gene is TRBJ2-7, the V gene TRBV5-4; 10 bases agree with TRBD1. The CDR3 runs 15 residues. Germline loops: CDR1 SGHNT, CDR2 YYREEE (reference sequence). With V trimmed by 4 bases and J by 4 bases, 8 bases remained unmatched. The CDR3 spells CASSAGRDRGYEQYF. CDR3 coding DNA: TGTGCCAGCAGCGCCGGCCGGGACAGGGGTTACGAGCAGTACTTC.

The gene calls are TRBV19 and TRBJ2-3; 7 nucleotides match TRBD1. With V trimmed by 10 bases and J by 0 bases, 7 bases remained unmatched. The CDR3 runs 14 residues. Germline V lookup: CDR1 LNHDA, CDR2 SQIVND (reference sequence). In nucleotides, the CDR3 is TGTGCCACCAAAACAGGGGCTAGCACAGATACGCAGTATTTT. Encoded protein: CATKTGASTDTQYF.

Points on this clonotype: The germline gene is not matched at one end of the junction; a read error may be the cause. V gene TRBV7-2 combines with J gene TRBJ2-5; D is uncertain. CDR3 size: 15 residues. Germline assignment: CDR1 SGHTA and CDR2 FQGNSA. The CDR3 DNA sequence: TGTGCCAGCAGCCAAGAACTTCTCTCCTACAATGAGCAGCTCTTC. The encoded protein is CASSQELLSYNEQLF.

V gene TRBV20-1 combines with J gene TRBJ2-7, with 7 nucleotides matching TRBD1. The CDR3 length is 15 residues. V dropped 3 bases and J dropped 2; count of bases not matched to a gene: 10. CDR1 and CDR2 (germline): DFQATT, SNEGSKA (reference sequence). The CDR3 sequence is CSARIPGQSPYEQYF. The CDR3 coding sequence is TGCAGTGCTAGGATCCCGGGACAGTCACCCTACGAGCAGTACTTC.

The CDR3 protein is CASSVDGTPYGYTF. CDR3 in DNA: TGTGCCAGCAGTGTCGACGGGACACCTTATGGCTACACCTTC. The chain carries TRBV6-1 and TRBJ1-2; a possible D gene is TRBD1 (6 bases). The V end lost 4 bases, the J end lost 5 bases, and 14 bases lay between the germline ends. The length of the CDR3 is 14 residues. CDR1 is MNHNS, CDR2 SASEGT, per germline.

The rearrangement uses TRBV14 and TRBJ1-1, with 7 nucleotides matching TRBD1. The J segment lost 0 bases and the V segment lost 7 bases, leaving 2 bases of the junction unmatched. This CDR3 comprises 13 residues. The germline gives CDR1 SGHDN, CDR2 FVKESK. In DNA, the CDR3 is TGTGCCAGCAAGGGACAGCTGAACACTGAAGCTTTCTTT. Protein: CASKGQLNTEAFF. Looking up the rest from reference TRBV14 and TRBJ1-1 gives the full variable domain: EAGVTQFPSHSVIEKGQTVTLRCDPISGHDNLYWYRRVMGKEIKFLLHFVKESKQDESGMPNNRFLAERTGGTYSTLKVQPAELEDSGVYFCASKGQLNTEAFFGQGTRLTVV.

This clonotype was seen many times. V gene TRBV6-2 or TRBV6-3 combines with J gene TRBJ1-5; D is ambiguous. The ends were cut back, 0 bases at V and 3 bases at J, with 3 bases in the middle. The germline V gene encodes CDR1 MNHEY and CDR2 SVGEGT. The CDR3 has 13 residues. Here the CDR3 DNA reads TGTGCCAGCAGTTACTCGACCAATCAGCCCCAGCATTTT. Protein product: CASSYSTNQPQHF.

The chain recombines TRBV5-1 with TRBJ2-7; the match to TRBD2 covers 7 bases. The V segment lost 2 bases and the J segment 3 bases; nucleotides outside the gene matches: 23. In germline, CDR1 is SGHRS, CDR2 YFSETQ. The CDR3 has 20 residues. The CDR3 loop reads CASSFSWDRVAGPCIYEQYF. The CDR3, as DNA: TGCGCCAGCAGCTTTTCTTGGGACCGCGTAGCGGGCCCATGCATCTACGAGCAGTACTTC.

About this clonotype itself: Here the CDR3 omits its conserved ending phenylalanine or tryptophan, so a read error is the likely source. The rearrangement links TRBV15 to TRBJ1-2; tentative D call: TRBD1 (5 bases). Deletions cut 0 bases from V and 3 bases from J, with 8 bases between. CDR3 size: 14 residues. Germline-derived CDR1 and CDR2 are LNHNV and YYDKDF (reference sequence). The CDR3 loop reads CATSRDQGYYGYTI. CDR3 nucleotides: TGTGCCACCAGCAGAGACCAGGGATACTATGGCTACACCATC.

This clonotype was detected ten times or more. J is TRBJ1-2 and V is TRBV6-5; D possibly corresponds to TRBD1 (6 bases). Trimming pared 0 bases from V and 4 bases from J, leaving 12 bases between. Germline V gene sequence: CDR1 MNHEY, CDR2 SVGAGI. The CDR3 length is 15 residues. The CDR3 here is CASSYSGTPIYGYTF. In DNA, the CDR3 is TGTGCCAGCAGTTACTCCGGGACACCCATCTATGGCTACACCTTC.

The V call is TRBV6-5, the J call TRBJ1-1, with 8 bases lining up with TRBD1. From germline, CDR1 is MNHEY and CDR2 SVGAGI. The CDR3 totals 13 residues. The J segment lost 6 bases and the V segment lost 6 bases, leaving 6 bases of the junction unmatched. CDR3 residues: CASSPQGAAEAFF. For the CDR3, the DNA is TGTGCCAGCAGCCCCCAGGGGGCGGCTGAAGCTTTCTTT.

The genes are TRBV7-3 and TRBJ2-3, with TRBD1 identical over 7 bases. Trimming removed 2 bases from V and 5 bases from J; junction bases left unmatched: 7. Looked up from germline, CDR1 is SGHTA and CDR2 is FQGTGA. The CDR3 is 15 residues long. CDR3 sequence: CASSLVPGGIDTQYF. As DNA, the CDR3 is TGTGCCAGCAGCTTAGTCCCAGGGGGTATAGATACGCAGTATTTT. Full variable domain (remainder filled in from reference TRBV7-3 and TRBJ2-3): GAGVSQTPSNKVTEKGKYVELRCDPISGHTALYWYRQSLGQGPEFLIYFQGTGAADDSGLPNDRFFAVRPEGSVSTLKIQRTERGDSAVYLCASSLVPGGIDTQYFGPGTRLTVL.

The chain is built from TRBV7-9 and TRBJ2-1; possible D gene TRBD2, 6 bases. Germline-derived CDR1 and CDR2 are SEHNR and FQNEAQ (reference sequence). CDR3 size: 13 residues. The V gene lost 4 bases and the J gene lost 6 bases, with 10 bases spanning the gap. CDR3 DNA sequence: TGTGCCAGCAGCTCGGGACTCCTCAATGAGCAGTTCTTC. It is translated as CASSSGLLNEQFF.

V and J are TRBV24-1 and TRBJ2-1, with TRBD1 as a possible D gene (6 bases). The CDR3 totals 15 residues. CDR1 and CDR2 (germline): KGHDR, SFDVKD. V was trimmed by 3 bases and J by 9 bases, leaving 17 bases between them. Written as DNA, the CDR3 is TGTGCCACCAGTGATGTGGCAGGGGTAAAATCTGAGCAGTTCTTC. Residues: CATSDVAGVKSEQFF.

Note on this clonotype: As the CDR3 is not closed by the conserved phenylalanine or tryptophan, this likely results from a read error. This chain connects TRBV24-1 to TRBJ1-1, with TRBD1 as a possible D gene (6 bases). This CDR3 has 11 amino acids. V was shortened by 9 bases and J by 6 bases, with 10 bases between the two germline ends. CDR1 is KGHDR and CDR2 is SFDVKD in the germline V gene. CDR3 sequence: CATGQGPEAFC. The CDR3 DNA reads as TGTGCCACCGGGCAGGGGCCTGAAGCTTTCTGT.

This clonotype was found once. CDR3 amino acids: CATSDRDRGPYEQYF. The CDR3 region has the DNA TGTGCCACCAGTGACAGGGACAGGGGGCCCTACGAGCAGTACTTC. The J gene is TRBJ2-7, the V gene TRBV24-1; 12 nucleotides align to TRBD1. V was pared by 4 bases and J by 2 bases, with 2 bases of the junction left unmatched. The CDR3 length is 15 residues. The V gene's germline CDR1 is KGHDR and CDR2 SFDVKD.

The chain has TRBV29-1 and TRBJ1-2, with D perhaps matching TRBD1 (6 bases). V dropped 7 bases and J dropped 8 bases, with 17 bases sitting between them. Germline V lookup: CDR1 SQVTM, CDR2 ANQGSEA. The CDR3 contains 12 residues. CDR3: CSAGQFMGGYTF. The CDR3 nucleotides read TGCAGCGCTGGACAGTTCATGGGAGGCTACACCTTC.

The CDR3 spells CASSGGTSEQYF. As DNA, the CDR3 is TGTGCCAGCAGTGGAGGGACTTCCGAGCAGTACTTC. The chain recombines TRBV25-1 with TRBJ2-7; D possibly corresponds to TRBD2 (6 bases). V lost 4 bases and J 6 bases, leaving 10 bases between the germline ends. Germline values: CDR1 MGHDK, CDR2 SYGVNS. The CDR3 is 12 amino acids.

The sample holds many counts of this clonotype. This chain connects TRBV20-1 to TRBJ1-4; D is possibly TRBD1 (5 bases). The V end was cut by 3 bases, the J end by 7 bases, with 12 bases between. Germline V gene sequence: CDR1 DFQATT, CDR2 SNEGSKA (reference sequence). The CDR3 contains 13 residues. For the CDR3, the DNA is TGCAGTGCTAGGGGGGGGGGAGGTGAAAAACTGTTTTTT. Protein: CSARGGGGEKLFF.

This chain links TRBV14 with TRBJ2-5, with no clear D. CDR1 and CDR2 (germline): SGHDN, FVKESK. V gave up 7 bases and J gave up 7 bases, with 10 bases separating them. This CDR3 has 11 residues. The CDR3 coding sequence is TGTGCCAGCACTGCGAAAGGGACCCAGTACTTC. Translation gives CASTAKGTQYF.

The chain carries TRBV7-2 and TRBJ1-1, with D hard to call. V was pared by 0 bases and J by 1 base, with 6 bases between. CDR3 length: 14 residues. CDR1 is SGHTA, CDR2 FQGNSA, per germline. The CDR3 protein is CASSLALRNTEAFF. The CDR3 nucleotides read TGTGCCAGCAGCTTAGCGCTACGGAACACTGAAGCTTTCTTT.

A single count supports this clonotype. V and J are TRBV7-9 and TRBJ1-1; tentatively, D is TRBD1 (6 bases). CDR3 length: 13 amino acids. The germline CDR1 and CDR2 sequences are SEHNR and FQNEAQ (reference sequence). V was trimmed by 2 bases and J by 7 bases, leaving 11 bases between them. Written as DNA, the CDR3 is TGTGCCAGCAGCTTATCAGGGGCCGTTGAAGCTTTCTTT. This sequence encodes CASSLSGAVEAFF.

The table lists this clonotype with a few counts. V gene TRBV5-8 combines with J gene TRBJ1-2; the match to TRBD1 covers 9 bases. Trimming took 4 bases from V and 7 from J; bases not matched to a gene: 5. The germline gives CDR1 SGHTS, CDR2 YDEGEE. The CDR3 sequence is 13 residues long. The CDR3 protein is CASSLMGQGGYTF. CDR3 nucleotides: TGTGCCAGCAGCCTCATGGGACAGGGTGGCTACACCTTC.